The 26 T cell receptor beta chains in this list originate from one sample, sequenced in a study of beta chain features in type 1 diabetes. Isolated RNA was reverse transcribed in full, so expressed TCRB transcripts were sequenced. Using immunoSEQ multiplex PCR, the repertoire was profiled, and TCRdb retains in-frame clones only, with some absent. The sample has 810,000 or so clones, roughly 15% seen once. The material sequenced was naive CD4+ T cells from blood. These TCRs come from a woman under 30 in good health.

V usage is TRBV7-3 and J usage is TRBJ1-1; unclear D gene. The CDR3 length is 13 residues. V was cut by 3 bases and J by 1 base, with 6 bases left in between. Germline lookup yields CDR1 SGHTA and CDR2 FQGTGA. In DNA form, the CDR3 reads TGTGCCAGCAGCTTTAATCCGAACACTGAAGCTTTCTTT. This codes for CASSFNPNTEAFF.

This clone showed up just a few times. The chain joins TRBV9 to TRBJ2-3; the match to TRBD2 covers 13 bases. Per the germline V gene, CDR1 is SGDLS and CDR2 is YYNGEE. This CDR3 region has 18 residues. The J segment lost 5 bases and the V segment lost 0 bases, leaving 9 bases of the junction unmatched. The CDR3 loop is CASSVEAGLAGSVDTQYF. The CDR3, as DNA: TGTGCCAGCAGCGTAGAGGCGGGACTAGCGGGATCGGTAGATACGCAGTATTTT.

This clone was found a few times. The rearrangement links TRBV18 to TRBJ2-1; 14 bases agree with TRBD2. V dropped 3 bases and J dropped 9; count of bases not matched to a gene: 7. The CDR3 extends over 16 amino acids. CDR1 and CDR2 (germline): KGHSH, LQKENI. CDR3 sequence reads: CASSPLGLAGAGEQFF. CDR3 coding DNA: TGTGCCAGCTCACCTCTGGGACTAGCGGGAGCTGGTGAGCAGTTCTTC.

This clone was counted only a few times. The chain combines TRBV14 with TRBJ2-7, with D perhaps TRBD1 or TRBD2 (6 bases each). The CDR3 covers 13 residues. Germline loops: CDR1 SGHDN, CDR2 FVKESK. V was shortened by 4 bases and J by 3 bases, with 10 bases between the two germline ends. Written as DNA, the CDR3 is TGTGCCAGCAGCCGAGGGGGACTCTACGAGCAGTACTTC. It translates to CASSRGGLYEQYF.

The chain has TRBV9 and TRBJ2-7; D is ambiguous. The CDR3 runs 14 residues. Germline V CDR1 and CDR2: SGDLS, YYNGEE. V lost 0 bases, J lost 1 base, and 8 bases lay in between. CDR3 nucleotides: TGTGCCAGCAGCGTAGCTGGCCAGTCCTACGAGCAGTACTTC. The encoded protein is CASSVAGQSYEQYF. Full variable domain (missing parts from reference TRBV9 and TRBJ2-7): DSGVTQTPKHLITATGQRVTLRCSPRSGDLSVYWYQQSLDQGLQFLIQYYNGEERAKGNILERFSAQQFPDLHSELNLSSLELGDSALYFCASSVAGQSYEQYFGPGTRLTVT.

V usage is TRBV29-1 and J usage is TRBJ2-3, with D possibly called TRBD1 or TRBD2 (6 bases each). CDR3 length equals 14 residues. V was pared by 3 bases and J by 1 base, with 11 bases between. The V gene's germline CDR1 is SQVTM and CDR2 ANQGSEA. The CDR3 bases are TGCAGCGTTGATCTGGGGGGCGGCACAGATACGCAGTATTTT. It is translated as CSVDLGGGTDTQYF.

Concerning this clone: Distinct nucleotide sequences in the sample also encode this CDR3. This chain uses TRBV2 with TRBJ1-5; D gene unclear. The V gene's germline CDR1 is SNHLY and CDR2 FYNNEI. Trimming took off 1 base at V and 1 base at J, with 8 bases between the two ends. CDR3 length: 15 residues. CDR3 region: CASSEEGGSNQPQHF. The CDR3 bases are TGTGCCAGCAGTGAAGAGGGCGGGAGCAATCAGCCCCAGCATTTT.

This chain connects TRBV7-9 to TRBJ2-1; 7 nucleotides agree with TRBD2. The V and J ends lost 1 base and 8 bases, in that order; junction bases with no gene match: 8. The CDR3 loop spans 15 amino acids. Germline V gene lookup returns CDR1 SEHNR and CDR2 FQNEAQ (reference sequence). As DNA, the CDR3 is TGTGCCAGCAGCTTAGTTGGGCGGGAGAGCGATGAGCAGTTCTTC. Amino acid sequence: CASSLVGRESDEQFF.

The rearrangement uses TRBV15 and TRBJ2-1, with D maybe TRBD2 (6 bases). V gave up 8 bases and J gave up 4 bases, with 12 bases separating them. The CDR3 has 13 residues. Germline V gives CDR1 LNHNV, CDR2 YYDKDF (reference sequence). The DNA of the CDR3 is TGTGCCACCCTGGGGGACTTTTACAATGAGCAGTTCTTC. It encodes CATLGDFYNEQFF. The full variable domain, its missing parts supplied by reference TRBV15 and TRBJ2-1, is DAMVIQNPRYQVTQFGKPVTLSCSQTLNHNVMYWYQQKSSQAPKLLFHYYDKDFNNEADTPDNFQSRRPNTSFCFLDIRSPGLGDTAMYLCATLGDFYNEQFFGPGTRLTVL.

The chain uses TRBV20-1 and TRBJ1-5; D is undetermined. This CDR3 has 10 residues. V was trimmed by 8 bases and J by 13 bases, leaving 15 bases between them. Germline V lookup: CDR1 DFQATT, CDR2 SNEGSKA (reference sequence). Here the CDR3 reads CSTHGRIQHF. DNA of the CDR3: TGCAGTACCCATGGCCGCATTCAGCATTTT.

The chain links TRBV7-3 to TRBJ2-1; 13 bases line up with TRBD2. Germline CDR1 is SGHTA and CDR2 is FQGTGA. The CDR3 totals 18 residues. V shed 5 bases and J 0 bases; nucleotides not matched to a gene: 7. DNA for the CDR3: TGTGCCAGCAGCCCCCGGACTAGCGGGAGCTTCTCCTACAATGAGCAGTTCTTC. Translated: CASSPRTSGSFSYNEQFF.

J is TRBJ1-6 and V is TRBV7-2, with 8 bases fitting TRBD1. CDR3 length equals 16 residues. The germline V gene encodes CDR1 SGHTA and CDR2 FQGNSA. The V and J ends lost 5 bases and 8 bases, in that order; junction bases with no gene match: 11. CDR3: CASSAQQGVYYSPLHF. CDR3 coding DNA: TGTGCCAGCAGCGCCCAACAGGGGGTTTATTATTCACCCCTCCACTTT.

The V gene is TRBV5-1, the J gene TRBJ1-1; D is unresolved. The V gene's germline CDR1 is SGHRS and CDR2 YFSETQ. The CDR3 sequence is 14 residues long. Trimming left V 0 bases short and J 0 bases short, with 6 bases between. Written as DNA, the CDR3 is TGCGCCAGCAGCTTGGGACCCTTGAACACTGAAGCTTTCTTT. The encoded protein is CASSLGPLNTEAFF.

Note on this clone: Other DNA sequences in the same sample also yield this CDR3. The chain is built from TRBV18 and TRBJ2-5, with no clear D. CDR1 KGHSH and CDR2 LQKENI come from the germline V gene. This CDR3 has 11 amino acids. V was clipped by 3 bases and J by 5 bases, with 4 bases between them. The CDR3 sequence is CASSPFETQYF. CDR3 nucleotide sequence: TGTGCCAGCTCACCGTTCGAGACCCAGTACTTC.

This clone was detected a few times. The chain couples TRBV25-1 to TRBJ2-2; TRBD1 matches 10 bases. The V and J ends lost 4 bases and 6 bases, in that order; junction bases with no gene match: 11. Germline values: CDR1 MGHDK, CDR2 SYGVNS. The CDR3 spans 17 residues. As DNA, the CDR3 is TGTGCCAGCAGTGCCCCTCTTGGGACAGGGGCCTCCGGGGAGCTGTTTTTT. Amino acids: CASSAPLGTGASGELFF. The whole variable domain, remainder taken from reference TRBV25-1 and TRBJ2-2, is EADIYQTPRYLVIGTGKKITLECSQTMGHDKMYWYQQDPGMELHLIHYSYGVNSTEKGDLSSESTVSRIRTEHFPLTLESARPSHTSQYLCASSAPLGTGASGELFFGEGSRLTVL.

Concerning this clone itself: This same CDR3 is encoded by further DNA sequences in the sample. The CDR3, as DNA: TGTGCCAGCAGCCTGACAGGGACTGGAAACACCATATATTTT. Translation gives CASSLTGTGNTIYF. The chain has TRBV7-2 and TRBJ1-3; TRBD1 aligns across 7 bases. Trimming took 5 bases from V and 2 from J; bases not matched to a gene: 3. The CDR3 runs to 14 residues. Germline loops: CDR1 SGHTA, CDR2 FQGNSA. The variable domain in full, with the rest retrieved from reference TRBV7-2 and TRBJ1-3, is GAGVSQSPSNKVTEKGKDVELRCDPISGHTALYWYRQSLGQGLEFLIYFQGNSAPDKSGLPSDRFSAERTGGSVSTLTIQRTQQEDSAVYLCASSLTGTGNTIYFGEGSWLTVV.

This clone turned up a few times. The chain's CDR3 is CASSHRSVDNEQFF. CDR3 DNA: TGTGCCAGCAGCCACCGATCCGTGGACAATGAGCAGTTCTTC. The chain uses TRBV4-2 and TRBJ2-1; D call uncertain. Trimming took 3 bases from V and 5 from J, leaving 11 bases between them. Germline CDR1 is LGHNA and CDR2 is YNFKEQ. This CDR3 spans 14 amino acids.

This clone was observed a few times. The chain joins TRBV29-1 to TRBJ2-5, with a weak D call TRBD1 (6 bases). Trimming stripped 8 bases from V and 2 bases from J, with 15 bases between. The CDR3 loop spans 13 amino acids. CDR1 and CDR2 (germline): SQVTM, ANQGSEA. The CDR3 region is CSSRQVLQETQYF. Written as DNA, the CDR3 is TGCAGCAGTCGACAGGTTTTGCAAGAGACCCAGTACTTC.

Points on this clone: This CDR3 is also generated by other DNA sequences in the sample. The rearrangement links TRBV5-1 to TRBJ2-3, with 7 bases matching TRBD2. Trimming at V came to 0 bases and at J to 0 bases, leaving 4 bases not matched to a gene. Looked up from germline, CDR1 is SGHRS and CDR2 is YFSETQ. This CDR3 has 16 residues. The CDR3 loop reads CASSLGSSGSTDTQYF. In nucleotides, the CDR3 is TGCGCCAGCAGCTTGGGGTCTAGCGGAAGCACAGATACGCAGTATTTT.

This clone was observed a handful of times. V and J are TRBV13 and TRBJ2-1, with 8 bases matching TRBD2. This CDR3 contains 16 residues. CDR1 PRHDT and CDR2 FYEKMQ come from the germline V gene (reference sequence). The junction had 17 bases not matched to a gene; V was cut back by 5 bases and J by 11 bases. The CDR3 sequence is CASSRGAGGRSLKQFF. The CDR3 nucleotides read TGTGCCAGCAGCCGAGGGGCAGGCGGGAGGAGTCTAAAGCAGTTCTTC.

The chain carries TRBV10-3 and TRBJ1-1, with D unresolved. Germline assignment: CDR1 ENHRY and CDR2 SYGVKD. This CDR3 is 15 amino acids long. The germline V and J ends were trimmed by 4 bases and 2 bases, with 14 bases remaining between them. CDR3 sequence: CAISVGSKGNTEAFF. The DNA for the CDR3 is TGTGCCATCAGTGTCGGGTCGAAGGGTAACACTGAAGCTTTCTTT.

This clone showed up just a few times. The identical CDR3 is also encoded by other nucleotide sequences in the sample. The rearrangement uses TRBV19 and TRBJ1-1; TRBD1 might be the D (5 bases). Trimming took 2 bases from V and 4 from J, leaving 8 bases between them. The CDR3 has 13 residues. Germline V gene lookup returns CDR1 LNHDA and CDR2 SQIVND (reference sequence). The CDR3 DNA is TGTGCCAGTAGTATAAGGAGGGGCACTGAAGCTTTCTTT. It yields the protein CASSIRRGTEAFF.

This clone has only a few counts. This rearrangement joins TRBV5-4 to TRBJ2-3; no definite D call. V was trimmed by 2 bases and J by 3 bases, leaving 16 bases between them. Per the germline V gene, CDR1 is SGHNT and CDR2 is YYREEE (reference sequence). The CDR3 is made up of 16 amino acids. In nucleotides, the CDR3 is TGTGCCAGCAGCTTTAAACTCTCCACATCGACAGATACGCAGTATTTT. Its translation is CASSFKLSTSTDTQYF.

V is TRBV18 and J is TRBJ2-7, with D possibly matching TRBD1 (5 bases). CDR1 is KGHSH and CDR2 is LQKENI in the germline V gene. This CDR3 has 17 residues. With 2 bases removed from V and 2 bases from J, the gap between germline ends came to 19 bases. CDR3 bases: TGTGCCAGCTCACCATCCGTGGGGCGGCCTTCCCCCTACGAGCAGTACTTC. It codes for CASSPSVGRPSPYEQYF.

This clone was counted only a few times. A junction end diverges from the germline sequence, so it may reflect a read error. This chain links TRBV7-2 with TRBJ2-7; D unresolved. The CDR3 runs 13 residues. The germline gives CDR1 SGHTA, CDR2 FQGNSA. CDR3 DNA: TGCGCCAGCAGCCAAAACGTTGGTTACGAGCAGTACTTC. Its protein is CASSQNVGYEQYF.

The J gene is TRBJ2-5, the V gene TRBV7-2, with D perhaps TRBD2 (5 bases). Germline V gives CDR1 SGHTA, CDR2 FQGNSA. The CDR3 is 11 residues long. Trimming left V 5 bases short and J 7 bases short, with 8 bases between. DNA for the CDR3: TGTGCCAGCAGCGCCGCGGGGACCCAGTACTTC. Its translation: CASSAAGTQYF.